This T cell receptor (beta chain) comes out of a study of PD-1 blockade in classical Hodgkin lymphoma. The length of the CDR3 is 14 residues. Germline V gene lookup returns CDR1 SGHDT and CDR2 YYEEEE. Losses at the gene ends were 0 bases for V and 7 bases for J; bases not matched to a gene: 5. Study-wide results and limits: Complete responders matched newly diagnosed patients in baseline diversity. Undefined causes, possibly disease activity or prior therapy, underlie the repertoire differences. After ASCT, patients who started nivolumab under 1 year later were excluded.

About this clone itself: Its antigen is unidentified.

Time point denoted: cycle 4 day 1 (C4D1), after 5 to 7 weeks of nivolumab. Autologous stem cell transplantation was followed by relapse in every patient, and brentuximab vedotin exposure varied. TCRdb's table, derived via immunoSEQ multiplex PCR, lists solely in-frame clones and lacks some. This table has around 50,000 clones, around 89% appearing once. The sample in question was peripheral blood mononuclear cells (PBMCs), obtained before the fourth cycle of nivolumab. This chain joins TRBV5-6 and TRBJ1-2; TRBD1 matches 8 bases. The source is a human donor with classical Hodgkin lymphoma. CDR3 protein: CASSLAQGAGGYTF. The CDR3 DNA reads TGTGCCAGCAGCTTGGCTCAGGGGGCAGGTGGCTACACCTTC.